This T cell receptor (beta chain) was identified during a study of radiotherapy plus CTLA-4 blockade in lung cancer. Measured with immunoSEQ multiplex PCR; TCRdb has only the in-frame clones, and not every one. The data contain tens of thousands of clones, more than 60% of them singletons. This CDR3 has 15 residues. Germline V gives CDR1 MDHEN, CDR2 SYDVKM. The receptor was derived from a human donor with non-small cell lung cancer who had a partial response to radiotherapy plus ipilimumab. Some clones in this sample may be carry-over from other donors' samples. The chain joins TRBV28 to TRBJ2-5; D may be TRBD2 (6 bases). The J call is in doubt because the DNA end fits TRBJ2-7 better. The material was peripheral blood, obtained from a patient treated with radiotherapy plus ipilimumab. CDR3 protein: CASTLGAGLGYEQYF. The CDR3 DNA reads TGTGCCAGCACTCTAGGGGCGGGATTGGGCTACGAGCAGTACTTC.